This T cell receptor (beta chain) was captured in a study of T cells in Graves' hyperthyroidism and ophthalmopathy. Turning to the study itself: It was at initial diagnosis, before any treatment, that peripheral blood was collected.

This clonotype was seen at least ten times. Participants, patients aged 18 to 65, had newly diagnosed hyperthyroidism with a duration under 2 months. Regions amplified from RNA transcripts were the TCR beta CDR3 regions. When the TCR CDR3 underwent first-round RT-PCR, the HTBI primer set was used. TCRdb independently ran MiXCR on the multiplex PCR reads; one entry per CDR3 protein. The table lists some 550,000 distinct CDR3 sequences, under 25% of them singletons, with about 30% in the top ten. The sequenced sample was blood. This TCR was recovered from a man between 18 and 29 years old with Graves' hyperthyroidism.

CDR3 DNA: TGTGCCAGCAGTGCCACGGGACTAGCGGGGTTAGCTTACGAGCAGTACTTC. Translating it yields CASSATGLAGLAYEQYF. The rearrangement joins TRBV27 to TRBJ2-7, with 13 bases identical to TRBD2. Trimming removed 5 bases from V and 4 bases from J; junction bases left unmatched: 11. CDR1 and CDR2 from the germline V gene are MNHEY and SMNVEV (reference sequence). The CDR3 sequence is 17 residues long.